Following are 26 T cell receptor beta chains from one sample sequenced in a study of tumor-infiltrating lymphocytes in primary liver carcinoma. Bulk tissue was left unsorted, and RNA and DNA were co-extracted from about 19-30 mg of it. TCR beta cDNA came from around 500 ng total RNA, primed with a constant-region primer. Modified slightly, ARM-PCR produced TCR beta libraries over three nested multiplex PCR rounds. The opening two PCR rounds, about 11 cycles each, paired TRBV1-TRBV30 forward primers with a C-beta reverse primer. TCRdb used MiXCR to reprocess the multiplex PCR reads, holding one entry per CDR3 protein. Of tens of thousands of distinct CDR3 sequences detected, 71% appear once; the ten largest clones hold 40%. What was sequenced was liver tumor tissue from sampling region 4. The subset denotes: tumor region T4, right-lateral pole. These receptors came from a middle-aged man with primary liver carcinoma and hepatitis B virus infection.

Concerning this clonotype itself: One end of the junction fails to match germline, which may point to a read error. The chain recombines TRBV30 with TRBJ2-5; D gene unclear. CDR1 GTSNPN and CDR2 SVGIG come from the germline V gene (reference sequence). The CDR3 spans 12 residues. CDR3 nucleotides: TGTGCCTGGAGTGAGAGCCTAGAGACCCAGCAATTC. Amino acid sequence: CAWSESLETQQF.

On this clonotype: One junction end disagrees with the germline gene, perhaps due to a read error. The chain joins TRBV18 to TRBJ2-5; 13 bases are shared with TRBD2. This CDR3 region has 16 residues. Germline V CDR1 and CDR2: KGHSH, LQKENI. The CDR3 nucleotides are TGTGTCAGCTCACTAAGGACTAGCGGGAGTGAGAAGAGCCAGTACTTC. Protein product: CVSSLRTSGSEKSQYF.

The chain joins TRBV7-2 to TRBJ2-2, with D unresolved. The CDR3 has 14 amino acids. Germline CDR1 SGHTA, CDR2 FQGNSA. Trimming took 5 bases from V and 5 from J, leaving 12 bases between them. DNA of the CDR3: TGTGCCAGCAGCCCACTGAGTAGGACCGGGGAGCTGTTTTTT. Protein: CASSPLSRTGELFF.

For this clonotype: A much larger clone differs by one base, so this may be a read error. The chain recombines TRBV11-2 with TRBJ2-6; D may be TRBD2 (5 bases). The CDR3 is 15 residues long. Germline V gene lookup returns CDR1 SGHAT and CDR2 FQNNGV. The CDR3 loop reads CGTKRPRSGANVLTF. As DNA, the CDR3 is TGTGGCACCAAGCGGCCGCGCTCTGGGGCCAACGTCCTGACTTTC.

Note on this clonotype: Compared with germline, one end of the junction differs, possibly owing to a read error. The rearrangement links TRBV6-2 or TRBV6-3 to TRBJ2-7; 9 nucleotides match TRBD2. Germline lookup yields CDR1 MNHEY and CDR2 SVGEGT. This CDR3 region has 18 residues. The CDR3 protein is CASSYNIRTSGYSYERYF. Here the CDR3 DNA reads TGTGCCAGCAGTTATAATATCCGAACTAGCGGGTACTCCTACGAGCGGTACTTC.

The rearrangement links TRBV6-5 to TRBJ1-4, with 8 positions matching TRBD1. Looked up from germline, CDR1 is MNHEY and CDR2 is SVGAGI. CDR3 length: 15 amino acids. In DNA form, the CDR3 reads TGTGCTAGAAGTTACTGGACAGGGAAAACTGAAAAACTGTTTTTT. Translated: CARSYWTGKTEKLFF.

This clonotype was detected only once. This sequence may be a read error, since a much larger clone differs from it by one base. This sequence joins TRBV19 and TRBJ1-1; no clear D gene. This CDR3 is built from 11 residues. CDR1 LNHDA and CDR2 SQIVND come from the germline V gene (reference sequence). CDR3 amino acids: CVSSQHTEAFF. CDR3 DNA: TGTGTCAGTAGTCAACACACTGAAGCTTTCTTT.

As to this clonotype: One junction end disagrees with the germline gene, perhaps due to a read error. The rearrangement links TRBV12-3 or TRBV12-4 to TRBJ2-7; 9 positions agree with TRBD1. The CDR3 is 16 amino acids. The CDR3 nucleotides are TGTGCAAGCAGTCTTAGCCCTCAGACAGGGGGTGACGAGCAGTACTTC. Its protein is CASSLSPQTGGDEQYF.

This clonotype was observed once. The CDR3 carries no conserved terminal phenylalanine or tryptophan, so it likely arises from a read error. The DNA is omitted, as the CDR3 cannot be located on it reliably, and the CDR3 follows TCRdb's listing. This chain links TRBV12-3 or TRBV12-4 with TRBJ1-5. Including both end residues, the CDR3 is 15 amino acids long. The CDR3 reads CASSFGQGGYQPQHY.

Ten or more counts support this clonotype. The genes are TRBV18 and TRBJ2-7, with 9 bases lining up with TRBD2. The length of the CDR3 is 16 residues. From germline, CDR1 is KGHSH and CDR2 LQKENI. The J segment lost 2 bases and the V segment lost 2 bases, leaving 7 bases of the junction unmatched. CDR3 sequence: CASSPTGGTSPYEQYF. CDR3 bases: TGTGCCAGCTCACCAACCGGAGGGACTAGCCCCTACGAGCAGTACTTC.

Of note for this clonotype: A much larger clone lies a single base off, so this may be a read error. The chain combines TRBV6-1 with TRBJ2-1, with a tentative D call TRBD2 (6 bases). The CDR3 covers 14 residues. Germline loops: CDR1 MNHNS, CDR2 SASEGT. This chain's CDR3 is CVSDLGGSYNEQFF. CDR3 bases: TGTGTCAGCGACTTGGGGGGCTCCTACAATGAGCAGTTCTTC.

This clonotype appeared once. This sequence joins TRBV10-3 and TRBJ1-2, with TRBD1 as a possible D gene (5 bases). CDR1 is ENHRY and CDR2 is SYGVKD in the germline V gene. Trimming took off 2 bases at V and 7 bases at J, with 20 bases between the two ends. CDR3 size: 16 residues. The CDR3 protein is CAISETFTRASCGYTF. CDR3 nucleotide sequence: TGTGCCATCAGTGAGACGTTCACCAGGGCCTCCTGTGGCTACACCTTC.

Concerning this clonotype: At one end the junction does not follow the germline gene, possibly because of a read error. The V call is TRBV28, the J call TRBJ2-1, with 12 bases lining up with TRBD2. The CDR3 consists of 16 residues. Germline CDR1 and CDR2: MDHEN and SYDVKM. CDR3 sequence (DNA): TGTGCCAGCAGGGCGACTAGCGGGGGCTCCTATAATGAACAGTTCTTC. This sequence encodes CASRATSGGSYNEQFF.

As concerns this clonotype: A junction end diverges from the germline sequence, so it may reflect a read error. The chain recombines TRBV6-2 or TRBV6-3 with TRBJ1-5, with TRBD1 as a possible D gene (5 bases). Germline V lookup: CDR1 MNHEY, CDR2 SVGEGT. This CDR3 is built from 14 residues. This CDR3 reads CASKRTMRNQPQHF. CDR3 bases: TGCGCCAGCAAGAGGACAATGAGGAATCAGCCCCAGCATTTT.

As to this clonotype: Since the CDR3 does not end with the conserved phenylalanine or tryptophan, this likely comes from a read error. The chain is built from TRBV11-3 and TRBJ2-3; a weak D match, TRBD2 (6 bases). Trimming shortened V by 5 bases and J by 6 bases, and 21 bases separated the two germline ends. CDR1 is SGHNT and CDR2 is YENEEA in the germline V gene. The CDR3 length is 16 residues. CDR3 nucleotide sequence: TGTGCCAGCAGCCCGGGGATCCAGCGGGCCTTGGATACGCAGTATGTT. It specifies CASSPGIQRALDTQYV.

Of note for this clonotype: One junction end does not reproduce the germline sequence, and a read error may be involved. This rearrangement joins TRBV7-9 to TRBJ2-1; no clear D. There are 17 residues in the CDR3. Germline CDR1 and CDR2: SEHNR and FQNEAQ (reference sequence). This CDR3 reads CASSLPYQEPKTNEQFF. The CDR3 DNA sequence: TGTGCTAGCAGCTTACCATATCAGGAGCCTAAAACAAATGAACAGTTCTTC.

This clonotype appeared a few times. A junction end diverges from the germline sequence, so it may reflect a read error. The V call is TRBV6-2 or TRBV6-3, the J call TRBJ2-7; D possibly corresponds to TRBD2 (6 bases). The CDR3 runs to 15 residues. Germline loops: CDR1 MNHEY, CDR2 SVGEGT. For the CDR3, the DNA is TGTGCCAGCAGCACTCCGACTAACGGAGGGTACGAGCAGTATTTC. It specifies CASSTPTNGGYEQYF.

This clonotype was counted many times. This chain uses TRBV11-3 with TRBJ2-1; 14 bases map to TRBD2. Per the germline V gene, CDR1 is SGHNT and CDR2 is YENEEA. V gave up 2 bases and J gave up 9 bases; unmatched junction bases: 6. The CDR3 runs 16 residues. CDR3 sequence: CASSLSGTSGRGEQFF. CDR3 DNA sequence: TGTGCCAGCAGCTTATCAGGGACTAGCGGGAGAGGTGAGCAGTTCTTC.

In the case of this clonotype: A much larger clone differs from this one at a single base, so this may be a read error. This rearrangement joins TRBV11-1 to TRBJ2-1, with TRBD1 identical over 7 bases. This CDR3 is built from 14 residues. Germline V gives CDR1 SGHAT, CDR2 FQDESV (reference sequence). With V trimmed by 3 bases and J by 14 bases, 13 bases remained unmatched. In nucleotides, the CDR3 is TGTGCCAGCAGCTTTGGCCCTCAGGGGGAATGTGAGTTCTTC. Translation: CASSFGPQGECEFF.

The CDR3 spells CASSQGHNRLATDTQHF. As DNA, the CDR3 is TGCGCCAGCAGCCAAGGTCATAACAGGCTGGCCACAGATACGCAGCATTTT. The chain employs TRBV4-1 and TRBJ2-3; the D gene is possibly TRBD1 (5 bases). The J call is uncertain, as TRBJ1-5 better fits the DNA end. Germline assignment: CDR1 MGHRA and CDR2 YSYEKL. This CDR3 contains 17 residues.

DNA for the CDR3: TGTGCAGGCACCTCGGGGAGGAGCGGGGCCACAGATACGCAGTATTTT. Amino acid sequence: CAGTSGRSGATDTQYF. The rearrangement joins TRBV12-3 or TRBV12-4 to TRBJ2-3; TRBD2 aligns across 7 bases. The CDR3 is 16 amino acids.

As concerns this clonotype: At one of its ends the junction is not consistent with the germline gene, which may arise from a read error. The CDR3 spells CASKRAGVQASNRPQHF. CDR3 coding DNA: TGTGCCAGTAAGCGTGCGGGGGTACAGGCATCCAATCGGCCCCAGCATTTT. J is TRBJ1-5 and V is TRBV19; TRBD1 is a possible D gene (5 bases). In germline, CDR1 is LNHDA, CDR2 SQIVND (reference sequence). The CDR3 sequence is 17 residues long.

Regarding this clonotype: A read error may account for a junction end that differs from germline. The chain employs TRBV11-2 and TRBJ2-5; D call uncertain. Germline V gene lookup returns CDR1 SGHAT and CDR2 FQNNGV. CDR3 length: 16 amino acids. CDR3 DNA sequence: TGCGCCAGCAGATCCCGAGACTCGGCCCACCATGAGACCCAGTACTTC. Its protein product is CASRSRDSAHHETQYF.

For this clonotype: The junction and the germline gene differ at one end; a read error may be behind it. V is TRBV11-2 and J is TRBJ1-1, with D maybe TRBD1 (5 bases). Germline CDR1 is SGHAT and CDR2 is FQNNGV. This CDR3 spans 16 amino acids. In nucleotides, the CDR3 is TGTGCAAGCAGCCCATCCAGGGAGTTGGTGAACACTGAAGATTTCTTT. Translated: CASSPSRELVNTEDFF.

As concerns this clonotype: Because the CDR3's place on the DNA is in doubt, the DNA is left out and the CDR3 is given as listed by TCRdb. This chain uses TRBV4-1 with TRBJ1-2; the table gives TRBD1 as D, unverified against the DNA. The CDR3 length is 14 residues, termini included. The germline V gene has CDR1 MGHRA and CDR2 YSYEKL. CDR3 sequence reads: CTSSQGDGNYGCTF.

On this clonotype itself: In this CDR3 the conserved last residue, phenylalanine or tryptophan, is missing, so a read error is likely. The chain employs TRBV19 and TRBJ1-4; TRBD1 aligns across 7 bases. V was pared by 8 bases and J by 4 bases, with 7 bases of the junction left unmatched. The CDR3 runs 14 residues. Per the germline V gene, CDR1 is LNHDA and CDR2 is SQIVND (reference sequence). The CDR3 nucleotides read TGTGCCAGTGCCCCGGGACAGAATAATGAAAAACTGTTTTCT. Amino acids: CASAPGQNNEKLFS.